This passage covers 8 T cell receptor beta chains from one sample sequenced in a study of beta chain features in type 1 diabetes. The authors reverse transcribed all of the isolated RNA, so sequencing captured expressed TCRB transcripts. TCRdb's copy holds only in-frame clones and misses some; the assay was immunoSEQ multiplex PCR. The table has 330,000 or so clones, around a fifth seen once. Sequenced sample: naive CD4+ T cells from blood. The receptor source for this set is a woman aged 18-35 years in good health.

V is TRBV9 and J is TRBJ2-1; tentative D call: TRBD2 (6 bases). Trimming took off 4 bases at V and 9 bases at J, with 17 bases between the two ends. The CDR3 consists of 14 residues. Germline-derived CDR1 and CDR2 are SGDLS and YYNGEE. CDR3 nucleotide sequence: TGTGCCAGCAGCACTAGCAGCCGAGCTGGTGAGCAGTTCTTC. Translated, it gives CASSTSSRAGEQFF. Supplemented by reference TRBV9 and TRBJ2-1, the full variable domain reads DSGVTQTPKHLITATGQRVTLRCSPRSGDLSVYWYQQSLDQGLQFLIQYYNGEERAKGNILERFSAQQFPDLHSELNLSSLELGDSALYFCASSTSSRAGEQFFGPGTRLTVL.

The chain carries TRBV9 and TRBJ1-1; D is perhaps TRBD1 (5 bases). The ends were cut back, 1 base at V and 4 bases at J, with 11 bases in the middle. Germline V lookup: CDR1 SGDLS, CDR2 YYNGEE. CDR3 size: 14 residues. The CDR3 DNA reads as TGTGCCAGCAGCGTATGGGAGGGGAGCACTGAAGCTTTCTTT. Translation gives CASSVWEGSTEAFF.

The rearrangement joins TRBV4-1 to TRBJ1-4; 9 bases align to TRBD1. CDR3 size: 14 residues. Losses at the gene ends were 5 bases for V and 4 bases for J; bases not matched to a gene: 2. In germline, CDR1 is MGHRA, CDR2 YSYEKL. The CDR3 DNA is TGCGCCAGCAGCGGGACAGGGAATAATGAAAAACTGTTTTTT. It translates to CASSGTGNNEKLFF.

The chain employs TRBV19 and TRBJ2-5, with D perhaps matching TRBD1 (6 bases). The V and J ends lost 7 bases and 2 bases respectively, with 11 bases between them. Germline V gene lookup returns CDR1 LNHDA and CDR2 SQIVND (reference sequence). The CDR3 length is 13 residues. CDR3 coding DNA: TGTGCCAGTACCCCAGGACAGCAAGAGACCCAGTACTTC. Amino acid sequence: CASTPGQQETQYF.

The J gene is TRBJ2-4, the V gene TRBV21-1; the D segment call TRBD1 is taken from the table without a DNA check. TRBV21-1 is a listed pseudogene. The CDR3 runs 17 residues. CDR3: CASSKARGHLAKNIQYF. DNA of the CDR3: TGTGCCAGCAGCAAAGCGAGAGGACACCTAGCCAAAAACATTCAGTACTTC.

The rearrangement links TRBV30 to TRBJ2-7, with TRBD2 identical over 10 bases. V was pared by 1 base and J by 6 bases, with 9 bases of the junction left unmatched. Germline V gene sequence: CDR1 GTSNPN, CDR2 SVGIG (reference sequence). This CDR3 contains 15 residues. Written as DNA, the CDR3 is TGTGCCTGGAGTGCCTGGACTAGCGGTATGGGCGAGCAGTACTTC. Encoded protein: CAWSAWTSGMGEQYF.

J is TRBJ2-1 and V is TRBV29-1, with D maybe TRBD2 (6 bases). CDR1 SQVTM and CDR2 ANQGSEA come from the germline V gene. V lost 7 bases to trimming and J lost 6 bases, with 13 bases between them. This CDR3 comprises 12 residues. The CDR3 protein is CSAAGGSNEQFF. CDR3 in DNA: TGCAGCGCCGCCGGAGGGAGCAATGAGCAGTTCTTC.

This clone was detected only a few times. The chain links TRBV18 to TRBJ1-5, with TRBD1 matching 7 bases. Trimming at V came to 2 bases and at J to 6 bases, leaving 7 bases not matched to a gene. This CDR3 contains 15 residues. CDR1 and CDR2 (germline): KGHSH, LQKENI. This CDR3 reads CASSPATGSSQPQHF. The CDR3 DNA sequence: TGTGCCAGCTCACCAGCGACAGGGAGTAGTCAGCCCCAGCATTTT. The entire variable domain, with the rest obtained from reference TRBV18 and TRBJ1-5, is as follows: NAGVMQNPRHLVRRRGQEARLRCSPMKGHSHVYWYRQLPEEGLKFMVYLQKENIIDESGMPKERFSAEFPKEGPSILRIQQVVRGDSAAYFCASSPATGSSQPQHFGDGTRLSIL.